This T cell receptor beta chain originates from a study of blood T cell repertoires in COVID-19. Study details: The United States, Italy and Spain provided the acute and convalescent COVID-19 samples. In each case, the material was cDNA or gDNA derived from T cells, B-cell-depleted T cells, or PBMCs.

Clones were read by immunoSEQ multiplex PCR, and TCRdb kept only the in-frame ones, dropping some. The sample shows 200,000 to 250,000 clones, around nine tenths of them seen only once. This TCR derives from a woman between 35 and 50 years old with acute or convalescent COVID-19. The sequencing sample was made of peripheral blood.

CDR3 region: CASSLSGGLELHTF. Written as DNA, the CDR3 is TGTGCCAGCAGTTTATCGGGGGGTCTGGAGCTCCACACCTTC. V is TRBV27 and J is TRBJ1-2, with D perhaps TRBD1 (5 bases). The CDR3 is 14 amino acids. Trimming took off 0 bases at V and 12 bases at J, with 17 bases between the two ends. From germline, CDR1 is MNHEY and CDR2 SMNVEV (reference sequence).